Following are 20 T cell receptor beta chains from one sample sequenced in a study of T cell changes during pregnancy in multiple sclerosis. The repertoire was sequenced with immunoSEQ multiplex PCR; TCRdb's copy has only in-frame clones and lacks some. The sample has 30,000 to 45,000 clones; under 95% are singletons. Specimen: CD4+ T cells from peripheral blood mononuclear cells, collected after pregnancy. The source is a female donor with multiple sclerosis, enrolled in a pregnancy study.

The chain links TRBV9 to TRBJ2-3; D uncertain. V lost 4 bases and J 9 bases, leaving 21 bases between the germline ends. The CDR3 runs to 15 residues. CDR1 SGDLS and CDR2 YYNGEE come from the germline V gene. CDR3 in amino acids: CASSSPGSRLVTQYF. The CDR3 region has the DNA TGTGCCAGCAGCTCCCCGGGTAGTAGGTTAGTCACGCAGTATTTT.

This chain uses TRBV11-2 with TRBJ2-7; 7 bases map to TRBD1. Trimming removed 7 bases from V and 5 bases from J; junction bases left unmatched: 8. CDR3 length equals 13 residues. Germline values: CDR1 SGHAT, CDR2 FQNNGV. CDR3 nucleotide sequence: TGTGCCAGCATCCTCACAGGGGTCCACGAGCAGTACTTC. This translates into CASILTGVHEQYF.

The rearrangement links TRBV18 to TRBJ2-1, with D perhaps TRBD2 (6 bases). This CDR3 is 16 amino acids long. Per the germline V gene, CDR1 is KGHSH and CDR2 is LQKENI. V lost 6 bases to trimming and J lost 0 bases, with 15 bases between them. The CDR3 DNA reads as TGTGCCAGCTCTACGCGGGGAGTTGGCTCCTACAATGAGCAGTTCTTC. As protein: CASSTRGVGSYNEQFF.

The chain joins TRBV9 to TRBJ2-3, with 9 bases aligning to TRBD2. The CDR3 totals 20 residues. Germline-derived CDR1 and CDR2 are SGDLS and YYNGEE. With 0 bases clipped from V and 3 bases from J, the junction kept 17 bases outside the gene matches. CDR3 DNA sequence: TGTGCCAGCAGCGTAGGGCTGGGCGGCGGGGGGGCGCCGTTAACAGATACGCAGTATTTT. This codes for CASSVGLGGGGAPLTDTQYF.

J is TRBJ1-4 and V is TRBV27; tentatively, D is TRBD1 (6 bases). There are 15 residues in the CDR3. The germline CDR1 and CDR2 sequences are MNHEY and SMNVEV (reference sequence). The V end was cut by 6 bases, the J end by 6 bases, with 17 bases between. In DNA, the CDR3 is TGTGCCAGCAGACAAATTGGGGGCGCGGATGAAAAACTGTTTTTT. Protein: CASRQIGGADEKLFF.

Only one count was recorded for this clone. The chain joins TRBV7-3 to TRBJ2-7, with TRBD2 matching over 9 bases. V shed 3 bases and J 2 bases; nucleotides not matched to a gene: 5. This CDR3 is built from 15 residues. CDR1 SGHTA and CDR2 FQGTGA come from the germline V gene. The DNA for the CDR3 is TGTGCCAGCAGCTTCGACCGGACTAGCGCCTACGAGCAGTACTTC. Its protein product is CASSFDRTSAYEQYF.

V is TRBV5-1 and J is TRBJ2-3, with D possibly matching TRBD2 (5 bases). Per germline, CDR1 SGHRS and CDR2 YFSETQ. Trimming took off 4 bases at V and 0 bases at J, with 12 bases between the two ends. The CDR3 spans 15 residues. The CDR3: CASSERRGSTDTQYF. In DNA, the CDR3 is TGCGCCAGCAGCGAGAGGCGAGGGAGCACAGATACGCAGTATTTT.

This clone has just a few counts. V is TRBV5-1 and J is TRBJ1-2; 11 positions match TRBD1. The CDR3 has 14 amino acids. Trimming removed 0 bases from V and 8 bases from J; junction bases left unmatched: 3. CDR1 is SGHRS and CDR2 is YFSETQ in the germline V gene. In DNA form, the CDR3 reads TGCGCCAGCAGCTTGGCCGGGACAGGGGGAGGCTACACCTTC. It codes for CASSLAGTGGGYTF.

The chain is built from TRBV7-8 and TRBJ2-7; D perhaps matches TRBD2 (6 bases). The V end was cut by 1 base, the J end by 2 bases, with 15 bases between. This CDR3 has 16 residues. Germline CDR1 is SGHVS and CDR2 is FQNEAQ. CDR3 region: CASSLVRAGVAYEQYF. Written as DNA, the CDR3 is TGTGCCAGCAGCTTAGTTCGAGCGGGCGTCGCCTACGAGCAGTACTTC.

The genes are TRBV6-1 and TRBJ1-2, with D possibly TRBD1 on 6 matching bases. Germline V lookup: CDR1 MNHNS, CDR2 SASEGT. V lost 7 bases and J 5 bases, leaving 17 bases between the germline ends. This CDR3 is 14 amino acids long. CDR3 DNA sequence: TGTGCCAGCACGGGATCGACAGGATCTTATGGCTACACCTTC. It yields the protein CASTGSTGSYGYTF.

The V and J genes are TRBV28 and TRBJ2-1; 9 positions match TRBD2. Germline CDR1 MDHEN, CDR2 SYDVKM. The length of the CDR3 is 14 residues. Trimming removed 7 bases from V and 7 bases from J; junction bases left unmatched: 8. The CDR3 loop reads CASNLAGLSNEQFF. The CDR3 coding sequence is TGTGCCAGCAACCTAGCGGGACTGAGTAATGAGCAGTTCTTC.

Here the CDR3 reads CASSATGFTEAFF. CDR3 sequence (DNA): TGTGCCAGCAGCGCCACAGGGTTTACTGAAGCTTTCTTT. The rearrangement uses TRBV9 and TRBJ1-1, with D maybe TRBD1 (6 bases). Trimming shortened V by 3 bases and J by 5 bases, and 11 bases separated the two germline ends. CDR1 is SGDLS and CDR2 is YYNGEE in the germline V gene. The CDR3 runs to 13 residues.

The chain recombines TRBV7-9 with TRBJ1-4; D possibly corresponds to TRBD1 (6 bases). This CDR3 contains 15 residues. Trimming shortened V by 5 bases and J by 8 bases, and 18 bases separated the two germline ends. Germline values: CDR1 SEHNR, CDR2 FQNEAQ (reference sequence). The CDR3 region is CASSLQGRTGEKLFF. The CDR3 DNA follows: TGTGCCAGCAGCCTACAGGGAAGAACGGGGGAAAAACTGTTTTTT.

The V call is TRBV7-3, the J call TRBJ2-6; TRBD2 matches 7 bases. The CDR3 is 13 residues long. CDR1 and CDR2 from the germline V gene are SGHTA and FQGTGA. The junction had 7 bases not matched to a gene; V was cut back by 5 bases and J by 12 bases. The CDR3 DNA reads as TGTGCCAGCAGCCCGGGGGGAGGTCCCGTCCTGACTTTC. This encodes CASSPGGGPVLTF.

This chain's CDR3 is CSADRDRGPDTQYF. In DNA form, the CDR3 reads TGCAGCGCCGACCGGGACAGGGGTCCAGATACGCAGTATTTT. The genes are TRBV29-1 and TRBJ2-3, with 10 bases fitting TRBD1. The germline CDR1 and CDR2 sequences are SQVTM and ANQGSEA. J was trimmed by 4 bases and V by 7 bases; bases with no gene match: 8. This CDR3 has 14 residues.

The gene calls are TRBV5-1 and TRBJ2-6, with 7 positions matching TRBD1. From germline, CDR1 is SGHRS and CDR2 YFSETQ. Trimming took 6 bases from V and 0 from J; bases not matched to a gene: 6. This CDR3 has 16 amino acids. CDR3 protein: CASTLQGNSGANVLTF. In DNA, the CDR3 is TGCGCCAGCACCCTACAGGGGAACTCTGGGGCCAACGTCCTGACTTTC.

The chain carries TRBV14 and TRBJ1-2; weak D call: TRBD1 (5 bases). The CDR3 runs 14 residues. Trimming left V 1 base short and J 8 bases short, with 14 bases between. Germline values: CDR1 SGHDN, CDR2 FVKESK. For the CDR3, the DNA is TGTGCCAGCAGCCAAGGCGCAGGGCTAGGCGGCTACACCTTC. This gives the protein CASSQGAGLGGYTF.

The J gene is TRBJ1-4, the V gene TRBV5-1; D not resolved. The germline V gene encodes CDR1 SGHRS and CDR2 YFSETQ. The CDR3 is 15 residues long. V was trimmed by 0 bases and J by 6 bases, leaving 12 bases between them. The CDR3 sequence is CASSLGGRSDEKLFF. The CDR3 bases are TGCGCCAGCAGCTTGGGTGGTCGGTCGGATGAAAAACTGTTTTTT.

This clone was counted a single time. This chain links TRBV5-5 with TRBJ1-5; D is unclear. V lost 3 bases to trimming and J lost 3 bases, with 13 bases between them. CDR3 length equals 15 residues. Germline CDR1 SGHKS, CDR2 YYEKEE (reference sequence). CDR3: CASSSIAGFNQPQHF. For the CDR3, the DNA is TGTGCCAGCAGCTCTATTGCGGGGTTCAATCAGCCCCAGCATTTT. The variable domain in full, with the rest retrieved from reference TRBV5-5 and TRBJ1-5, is DAGVTQSPTHLIKTRGQQVTLRCSPISGHKSVSWYQQVLGQGPQFIFQYYEKEERGRGNFPDRFSARQFPNYSSELNVNALLLGDSALYLCASSSIAGFNQPQHFGDGTRLSIL.

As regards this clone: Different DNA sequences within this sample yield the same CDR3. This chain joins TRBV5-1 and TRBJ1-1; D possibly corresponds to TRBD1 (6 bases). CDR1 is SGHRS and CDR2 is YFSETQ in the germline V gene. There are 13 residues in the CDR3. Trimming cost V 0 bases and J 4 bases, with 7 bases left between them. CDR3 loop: CASSLGGGTEAFF. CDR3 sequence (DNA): TGCGCCAGCAGCTTGGGAGGGGGCACTGAAGCTTTCTTT.